This paragraph reports one T cell receptor beta chain. The source of the sample is a study of Graves' ophthalmopathy and Graves' hyperthyroidism. Amplified material comprised TCR beta CDR3 regions derived from RNA transcripts. An opening RT-PCR round employed HTBI primers and preceded a second-round multiplex PCR. TCRdb ran MiXCR on the multiplex PCR reads and lists one entry per CDR3 protein. The table has under 200,000 distinct CDR3 sequences, 30% to 45% seen once; the top ten hold under 6.5%. CDR3 length: 13 amino acids. The ends were cut back, 5 bases at V and 5 bases at J, with 13 bases in the middle. Germline values: CDR1 MNHNS, CDR2 SASEGT.

The chain is built from TRBV6-1 and TRBJ2-7, with a weak D call TRBD2 (7 bases). Sequencing was done on a sample of peripheral blood. The source of this sequence is a woman aged 35 to 49 with Graves' ophthalmopathy. The CDR3 here is CASSRGANDEQYF. In DNA, the CDR3 is TGTGCCAGCAGTCGGGGGGCCAACGACGAGCAGTACTTC.